The T cell receptor (beta chain) described here comes from a study of Ad26.COV2.S vaccination and SARS-CoV-2 variants. The wider study: The donor participated in the COV1001 trial, in its Ad26.COV2.S arm.

Details on this clone: What it recognizes is unknown.

Using immunoSEQ multiplex PCR, the repertoire was profiled, and TCRdb retains in-frame clones only, with some absent. The sample records about 320,000 clones, around 81% being singletons. V lost 3 bases and J lost 3, with 13 bases in between. Per germline, CDR1 SQVTM and CDR2 ANQGSEA. This CDR3 has 14 residues. General study findings and limits: The TCR breadth and depth analyses may have understated or missed part of the total T cell responses. Vaccine and placebo recipients had similar non-spike TCR breadth. While placebo recipients had lower spike-specific TCR breadth, vaccine recipients had more.

Treatment: roughly 20 received Ad26.COV2.S at low or high dose, single or two shots; about 5 received placebo; per-sample allocation not given. Sampling happened 63 days after the first vaccine or placebo injection. The chain recombines TRBV29-1 with TRBJ2-3, with D possibly matching TRBD1 (6 bases). The TCR originated in a person between 18 and 65 years old who received the Ad26.COV2.S COVID-19 vaccine or a placebo. Material: peripheral blood, obtained in a trial of Ad26.COV2.S vaccine versus placebo. The CDR3 protein is CSVDGIGQTDTQYF. In DNA form, the CDR3 reads TGCAGCGTTGATGGTATTGGACAGACAGATACGCAGTATTTT.